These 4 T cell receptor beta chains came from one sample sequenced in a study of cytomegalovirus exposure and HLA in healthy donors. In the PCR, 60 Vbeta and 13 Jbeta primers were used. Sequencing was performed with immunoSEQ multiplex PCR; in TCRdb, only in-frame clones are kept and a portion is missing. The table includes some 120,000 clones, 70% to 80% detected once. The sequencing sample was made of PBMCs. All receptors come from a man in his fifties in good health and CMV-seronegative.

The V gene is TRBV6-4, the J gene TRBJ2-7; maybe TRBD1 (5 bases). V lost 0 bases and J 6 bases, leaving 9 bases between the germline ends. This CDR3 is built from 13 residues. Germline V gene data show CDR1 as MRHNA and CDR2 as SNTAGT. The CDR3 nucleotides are TGTGCCAGCAGTGACTCCAGGGATCGCGAGCAGTACGTC. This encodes CASSDSRDREQYV.

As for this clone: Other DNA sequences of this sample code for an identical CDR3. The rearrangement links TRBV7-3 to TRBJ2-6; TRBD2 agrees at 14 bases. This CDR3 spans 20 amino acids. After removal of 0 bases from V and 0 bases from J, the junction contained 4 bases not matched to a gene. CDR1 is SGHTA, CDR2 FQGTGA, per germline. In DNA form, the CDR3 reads TGTGCCAGCAGCTTAACGGGACTAGCGGGGGAAAGCTCTGGGGCCAACGTCCTGACTTTC. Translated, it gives CASSLTGLAGESSGANVLTF. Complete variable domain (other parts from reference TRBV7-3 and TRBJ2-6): GAGVSQTPSNKVTEKGKYVELRCDPISGHTALYWYRQSLGQGPEFLIYFQGTGAADDSGLPNDRFFAVRPEGSVSTLKIQRTERGDSAVYLCASSLTGLAGESSGANVLTFGAGSRLTVL.

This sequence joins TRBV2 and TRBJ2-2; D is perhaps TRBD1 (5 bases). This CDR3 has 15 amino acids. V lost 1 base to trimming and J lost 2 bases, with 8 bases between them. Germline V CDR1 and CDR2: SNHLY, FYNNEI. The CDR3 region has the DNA TGTGCCAGCAGTGAAGGGGGCCCCAACACCGGGGAGCTGTTTTTT. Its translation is CASSEGGPNTGELFF.

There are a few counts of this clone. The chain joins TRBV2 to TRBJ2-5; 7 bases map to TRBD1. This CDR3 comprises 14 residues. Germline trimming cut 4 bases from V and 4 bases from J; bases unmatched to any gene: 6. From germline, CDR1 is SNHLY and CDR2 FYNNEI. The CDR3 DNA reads TGTGCCAGCAGTGGACAGGGCGTGAGAGAGACCCAGTACTTC. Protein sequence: CASSGQGVRETQYF.